The TCR beta chain described here comes from a study of T cell repertoires in urothelial bladder cancer. The study, taken as a whole, reports: In carcinoma specimens, a single clone made up to roughly 17% of infiltrating lymphocytes.

The CDR3 runs 15 residues. Germline CDR1 is SGHDT and CDR2 is YYEEEE. V lost 3 bases and J lost 8; bases outside the gene matches: 8. Libraries were prepared by immunoSEQ multiplex PCR; TCRdb keeps only in-frame clonotypes and omits some of them. The sample includes 9,000 to 13,000 clones, about two thirds of them seen just once. This clone was recorded a few times. No antigen is known for it. The sequenced material came from tumor-infiltrating cells from bladder cancer. This receptor was identified in a human donor with a benign inflammatory bladder lesion. V gene TRBV5-6 combines with J gene TRBJ1-6, with TRBD1 matching 7 bases. The CDR3 reads CASSSRGASYSPLHF. CDR3 coding DNA: TGTGCCAGCAGCTCCAGGGGGGCGTCCTATTCACCCCTCCACTTT.